This entry lists 12 T cell receptor beta chains sequenced from one sample in a study of blood T cells in healthy people across ages. The second PCR ran about 6 to 12 cycles with a sample-barcoded 5' primer and J-beta primers. TCRdb reprocessed the 5' RACE reads via MiXCR and lists one record per CDR3 protein. The sample has roughly 700,000 distinct CDR3 sequences; over 45% are singletons. What was sequenced was blood. The receptors shown here come from a woman between 55 and 75 years old in good health.

The count of this clonotype is one. The chain joins TRBV2 to TRBJ1-4, with D tentatively TRBD1 (5 bases). This CDR3 contains 15 residues. The V end was cut by 8 bases, the J end by 2 bases, with 15 bases between. Germline CDR1 is SNHLY and CDR2 is FYNNEI. Here the CDR3 DNA reads TGTGCCAGCGGTTTAGGGGTAACCACTAATGAAAAACTGTTTTTT. This codes for CASGLGVTTNEKLFF. Variable domain in full (rest from reference TRBV2 and TRBJ1-4): EPEVTQTPSHQVTQMGQEVILRCVPISNHLYFYWYRQILGQKVEFLVSFYNNEISEKSEIFDDQFSVERPDGSNFTLKIRSTKLEDSAMYFCASGLGVTTNEKLFFGSGTQLSVL.

This sequence joins TRBV6-1 and TRBJ2-1; 9 bases are shared with TRBD1. CDR3 length: 16 residues. The germline V gene encodes CDR1 MNHNS and CDR2 SASEGT. The J segment lost 5 bases and the V segment lost 2 bases, leaving 7 bases of the junction unmatched. DNA for the CDR3: TGTGCCAGCAGTGAATTCTGGGACAGGGTCGACAATGAGCAGTTCTTC. It encodes CASSEFWDRVDNEQFF.

The genes are TRBV5-6 and TRBJ2-7; tentatively, D is TRBD1 or TRBD2 (6 bases each). This CDR3 has 13 residues. CDR1 is SGHDT, CDR2 YYEEEE, per germline. V was pared by 4 bases and J by 6 bases, with 14 bases between. CDR3 loop: CASSHVGGREQYF. CDR3 bases: TGTGCCAGCAGCCACGTGGGGGGCCGCGAGCAGTACTTC.

J is TRBJ2-7 and V is TRBV20-1; possibly TRBD2 for D (5 bases). The length of the CDR3 is 14 residues. V shed 5 bases and J shed 0 bases, with 14 bases lying between them. Germline CDR1 and CDR2: DFQATT and SNEGSKA (reference sequence). Written as DNA, the CDR3 is TGCAGTGCTGGGAGAGCGGATATCTCCTACGAGCAGTACTTC. This codes for CSAGRADISYEQYF.

The chain carries TRBV20-1 and TRBJ2-1, with 8 bases identical to TRBD2. In germline, CDR1 is DFQATT, CDR2 SNEGSKA (reference sequence). The V gene end was trimmed by 6 bases and the J gene end by 8 bases; junction bases not matched to a gene: 12. CDR3 length: 14 amino acids. In DNA form, the CDR3 reads TGCAGTGCCCCAGATACGGGAGGGCCGCATGAGCAGTTCTTC. It encodes CSAPDTGGPHEQFF.

The genes are TRBV4-2 and TRBJ2-3; D may be TRBD2 (6 bases). The germline gives CDR1 LGHNA, CDR2 YNFKEQ. The CDR3 loop spans 14 amino acids. V was clipped by 4 bases and J by 6 bases, with 14 bases between them. CDR3: CASSRSGVADTQYF. The DNA of the CDR3 is TGTGCCAGCAGCCGGTCGGGAGTGGCGGATACGCAGTATTTT.

V usage is TRBV18 and J usage is TRBJ1-2; 9 bases are a match to TRBD1. The V and J ends lost 2 bases and 7 bases, in that order; junction bases with no gene match: 8. CDR3 length: 15 amino acids. The germline V gene encodes CDR1 KGHSH and CDR2 LQKENI. Here the CDR3 reads CASSPFVGTGFGYTF. CDR3 DNA sequence: TGTGCCAGCTCACCATTCGTCGGGACAGGGTTTGGCTACACCTTC.

The rearrangement uses TRBV7-2 and TRBJ2-7; TRBD1 matches at 7 bases. The CDR3 has 14 amino acids. Germline V gene lookup returns CDR1 SGHTA and CDR2 FQGNSA. The trim removed 3 bases at V and 7 bases at J, leaving 9 bases unmatched. The CDR3 sequence is CASSLWTGLGEQYF. DNA for the CDR3: TGTGCCAGCAGCTTGTGGACAGGTCTGGGAGAGCAGTACTTC.

This chain uses TRBV20-1 with TRBJ1-5, with 10 bases matching TRBD1. Germline lookup yields CDR1 DFQATT and CDR2 SNEGSKA (reference sequence). The CDR3 is 16 amino acids. The V gene end was trimmed by 0 bases and the J gene end by 3 bases; junction bases not matched to a gene: 5. DNA for the CDR3: TGCAGTGCTAGAGATGGGGGACAGGGGCACAATCAGCCCCAGCATTTT. This encodes CSARDGGQGHNQPQHF.

A few counts support this clonotype. V usage is TRBV7-9 and J usage is TRBJ2-1, with D perhaps TRBD1 or TRBD2 (7 bases each). Trimming shortened V by 5 bases and J by 6 bases, and 17 bases separated the two germline ends. This CDR3 is 15 amino acids long. Germline values: CDR1 SEHNR, CDR2 FQNEAQ (reference sequence). CDR3 in amino acids: CASSHDREGGNEQFF. CDR3 in DNA: TGTGCCAGCAGCCACGACAGGGAGGGCGGCAATGAGCAGTTCTTC.

The chain carries TRBV7-2 and TRBJ2-7; 8 nucleotides agree with TRBD2. The CDR3 sequence is 15 residues long. V trimming: 2 bases; J trimming: 0 bases; junction bases outside the gene matches: 3. CDR1 and CDR2 from the germline V gene are SGHTA and FQGNSA. The CDR3 bases are TGTGCCAGCAGCTTAACGCTAGCGGGCTCCTACGAGCAGTACTTC. Translated, it gives CASSLTLAGSYEQYF.

This clonotype turned up a few times. J is TRBJ2-5 and V is TRBV5-1, with 8 bases lining up with TRBD2. The CDR3 runs to 20 residues. Germline V gene lookup returns CDR1 SGHRS and CDR2 YFSETQ. V was pared by 4 bases and J by 4 bases, with 24 bases of the junction left unmatched. The CDR3, as DNA: TGCGCCAGCAGCGGAAGCTTGGTGACAGCCACAGCGGGAGTCGGAGAGACCCAGTACTTC. Amino acid sequence: CASSGSLVTATAGVGETQYF.